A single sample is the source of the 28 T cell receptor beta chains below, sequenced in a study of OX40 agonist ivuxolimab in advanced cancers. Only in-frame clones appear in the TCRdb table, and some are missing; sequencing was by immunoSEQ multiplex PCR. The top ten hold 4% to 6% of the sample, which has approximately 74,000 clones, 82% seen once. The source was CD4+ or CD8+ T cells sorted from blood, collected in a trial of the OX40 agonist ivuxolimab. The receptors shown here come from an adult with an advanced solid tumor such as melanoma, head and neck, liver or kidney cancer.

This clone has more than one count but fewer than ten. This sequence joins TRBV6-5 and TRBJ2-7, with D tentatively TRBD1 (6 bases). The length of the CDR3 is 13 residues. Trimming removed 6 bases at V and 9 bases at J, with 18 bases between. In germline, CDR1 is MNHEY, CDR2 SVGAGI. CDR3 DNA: TGTGCCAGCAGGGACGACAGGACGGTACTGCAGTACTTC. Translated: CASRDDRTVLQYF.

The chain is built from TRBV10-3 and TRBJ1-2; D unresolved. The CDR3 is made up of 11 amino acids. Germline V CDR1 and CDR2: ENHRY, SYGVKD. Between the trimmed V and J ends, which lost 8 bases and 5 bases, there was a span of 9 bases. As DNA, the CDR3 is TGTGCCATCGGGGAGAGGTATGGCTACACCTTC. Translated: CAIGERYGYTF.

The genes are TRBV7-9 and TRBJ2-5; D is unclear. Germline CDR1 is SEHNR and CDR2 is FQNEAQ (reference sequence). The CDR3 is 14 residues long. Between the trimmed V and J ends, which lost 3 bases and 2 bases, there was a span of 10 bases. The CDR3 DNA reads TGTGCCAGCAGCTTCTCCAGAGTACAAGAGACCCAGTACTTC. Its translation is CASSFSRVQETQYF.

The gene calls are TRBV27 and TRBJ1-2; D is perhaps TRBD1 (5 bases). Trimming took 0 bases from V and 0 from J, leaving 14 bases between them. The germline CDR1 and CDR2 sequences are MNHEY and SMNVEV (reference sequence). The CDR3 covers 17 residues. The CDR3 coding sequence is TGTGCCAGCAGTTTATCAATGTTACGGGGCACTAACTATGGCTACACCTTC. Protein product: CASSLSMLRGTNYGYTF.

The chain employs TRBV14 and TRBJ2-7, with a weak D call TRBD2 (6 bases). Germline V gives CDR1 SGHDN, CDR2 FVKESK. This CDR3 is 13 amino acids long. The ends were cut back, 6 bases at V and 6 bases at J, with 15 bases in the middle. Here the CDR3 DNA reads TGTGCCAGCAGTAGGGACTTCGGCAGCGAGCAGTACTTC. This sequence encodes CASSRDFGSEQYF.

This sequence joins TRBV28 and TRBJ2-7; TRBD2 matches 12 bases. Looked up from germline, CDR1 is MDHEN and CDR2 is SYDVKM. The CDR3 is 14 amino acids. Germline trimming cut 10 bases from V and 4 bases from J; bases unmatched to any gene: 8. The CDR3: CATLTSGGTYEQYF. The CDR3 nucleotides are TGTGCCACCTTGACTAGCGGGGGTACGTACGAGCAGTACTTC.

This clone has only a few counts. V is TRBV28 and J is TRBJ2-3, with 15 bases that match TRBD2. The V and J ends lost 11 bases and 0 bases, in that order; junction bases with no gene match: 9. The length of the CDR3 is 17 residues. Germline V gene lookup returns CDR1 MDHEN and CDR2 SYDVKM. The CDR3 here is CASPPGTSGRSTDTQYF. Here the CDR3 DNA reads TGTGCCTCCCCACCAGGGACTAGCGGGAGGAGCACAGATACGCAGTATTTT. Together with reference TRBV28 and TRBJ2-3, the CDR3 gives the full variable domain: DVKVTQSSRYLVKRTGEKVFLECVQDMDHENMFWYRQDPGLGLRLIYFSYDVKMKEKGDIPEGYSVSREKKERFSLILESASTNQTSMYLCASPPGTSGRSTDTQYFGPGTRLTVL.

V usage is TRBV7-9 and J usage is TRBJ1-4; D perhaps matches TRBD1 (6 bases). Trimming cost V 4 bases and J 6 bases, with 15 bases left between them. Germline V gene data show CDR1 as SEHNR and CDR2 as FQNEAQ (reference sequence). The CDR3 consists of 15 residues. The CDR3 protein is CASSSYRAGDEKLFF. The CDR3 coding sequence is TGTGCCAGCAGCTCGTACAGGGCAGGCGATGAAAAACTGTTTTTT.

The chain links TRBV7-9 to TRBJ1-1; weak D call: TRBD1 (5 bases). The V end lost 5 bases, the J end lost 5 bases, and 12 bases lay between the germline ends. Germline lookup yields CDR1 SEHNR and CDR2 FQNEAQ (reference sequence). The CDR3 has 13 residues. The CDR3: CASSEQGRTEAFF. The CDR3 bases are TGTGCCAGCAGCGAGCAGGGTCGGACTGAAGCTTTCTTT.

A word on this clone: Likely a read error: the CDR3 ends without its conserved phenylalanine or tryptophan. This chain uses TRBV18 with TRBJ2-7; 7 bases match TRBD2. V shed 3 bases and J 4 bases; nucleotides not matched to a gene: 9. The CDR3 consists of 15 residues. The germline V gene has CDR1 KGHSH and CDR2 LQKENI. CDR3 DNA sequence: TGTGCCAGCTCACCGGGCAGTGGGAGGGTTTACGAGCAGTACCTC. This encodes CASSPGSGRVYEQYL.

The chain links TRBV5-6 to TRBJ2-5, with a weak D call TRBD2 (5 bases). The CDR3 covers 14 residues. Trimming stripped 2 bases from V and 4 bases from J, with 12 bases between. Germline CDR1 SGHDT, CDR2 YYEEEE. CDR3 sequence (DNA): TGTGCCAGCAGCTTACAAGGACTGGGAGAGACCCAGTACTTC. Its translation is CASSLQGLGETQYF.

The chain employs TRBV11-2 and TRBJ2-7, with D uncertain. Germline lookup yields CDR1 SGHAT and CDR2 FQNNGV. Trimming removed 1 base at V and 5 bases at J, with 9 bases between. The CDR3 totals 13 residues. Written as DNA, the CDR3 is TGTGCCAGCAGCTTAGTTGGCAGTCACGAGCAGTACTTC. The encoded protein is CASSLVGSHEQYF.

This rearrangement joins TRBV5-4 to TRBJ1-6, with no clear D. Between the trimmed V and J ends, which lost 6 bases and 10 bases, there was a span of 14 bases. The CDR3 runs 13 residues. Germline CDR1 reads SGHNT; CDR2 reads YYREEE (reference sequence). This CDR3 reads CASTPVPGSPLHF. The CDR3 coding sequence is TGTGCCAGCACCCCGGTACCGGGATCACCCCTCCACTTT.

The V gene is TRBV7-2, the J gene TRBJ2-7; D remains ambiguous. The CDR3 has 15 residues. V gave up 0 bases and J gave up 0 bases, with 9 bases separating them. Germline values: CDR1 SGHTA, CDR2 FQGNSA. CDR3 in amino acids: CASSLAGPNSYEQYF. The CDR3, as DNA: TGTGCCAGCAGCTTAGCCGGCCCGAACTCCTACGAGCAGTACTTC.

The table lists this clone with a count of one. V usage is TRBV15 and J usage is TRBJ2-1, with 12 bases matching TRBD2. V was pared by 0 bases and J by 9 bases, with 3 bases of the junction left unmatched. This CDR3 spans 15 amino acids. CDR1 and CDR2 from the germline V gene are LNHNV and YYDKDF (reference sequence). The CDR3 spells CATSRERLAGVEQFF. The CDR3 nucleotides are TGTGCCACCAGCAGAGAGAGACTAGCGGGAGTTGAGCAGTTCTTC.

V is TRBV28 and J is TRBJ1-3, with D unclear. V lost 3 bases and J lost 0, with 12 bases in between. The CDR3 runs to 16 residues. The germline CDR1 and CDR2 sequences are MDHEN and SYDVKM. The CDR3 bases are TGTGCCAGCAGTTTGCCCGGACGGCTCTCTGGAAACACCATATATTTT. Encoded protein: CASSLPGRLSGNTIYF.

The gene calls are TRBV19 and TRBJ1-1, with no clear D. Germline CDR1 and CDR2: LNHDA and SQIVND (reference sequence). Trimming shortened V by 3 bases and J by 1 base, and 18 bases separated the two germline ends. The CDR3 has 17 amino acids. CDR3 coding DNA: TGTGCCAGTAGTATTTCAGTTTTCAGAGGGAAGAACACTGAAGCTTTCTTT. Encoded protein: CASSISVFRGKNTEAFF.

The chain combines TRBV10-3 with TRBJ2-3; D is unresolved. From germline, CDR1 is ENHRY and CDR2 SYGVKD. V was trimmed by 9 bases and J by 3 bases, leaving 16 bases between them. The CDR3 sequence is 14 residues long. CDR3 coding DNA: TGTGCCATACGGGTCACTCTGAGTACAGATACGCAGTATTTT. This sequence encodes CAIRVTLSTDTQYF.

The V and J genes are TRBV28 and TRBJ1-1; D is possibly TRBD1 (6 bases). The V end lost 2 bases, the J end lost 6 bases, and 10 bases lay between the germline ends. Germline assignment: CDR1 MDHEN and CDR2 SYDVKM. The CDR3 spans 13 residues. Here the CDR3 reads CASSLGGAPEAFF. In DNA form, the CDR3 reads TGTGCCAGCAGTTTAGGGGGCGCCCCTGAAGCTTTCTTT. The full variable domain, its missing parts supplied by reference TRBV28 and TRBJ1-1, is DVKVTQSSRYLVKRTGEKVFLECVQDMDHENMFWYRQDPGLGLRLIYFSYDVKMKEKGDIPEGYSVSREKKERFSLILESASTNQTSMYLCASSLGGAPEAFFGQGTRLTVV.

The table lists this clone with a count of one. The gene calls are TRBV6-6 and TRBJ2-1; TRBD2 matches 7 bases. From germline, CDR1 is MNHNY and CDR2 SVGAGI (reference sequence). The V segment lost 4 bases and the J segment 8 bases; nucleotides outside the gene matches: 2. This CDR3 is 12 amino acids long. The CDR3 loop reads CASSLRGDEQFF. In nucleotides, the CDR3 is TGTGCCAGCAGTTTACGGGGGGATGAGCAGTTCTTC.

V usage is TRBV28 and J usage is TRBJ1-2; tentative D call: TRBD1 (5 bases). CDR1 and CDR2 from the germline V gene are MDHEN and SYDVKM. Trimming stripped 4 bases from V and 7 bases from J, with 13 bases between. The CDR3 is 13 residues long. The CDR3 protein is CASSSPMGVGYTF. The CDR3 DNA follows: TGTGCCAGCAGTTCCCCCATGGGGGTTGGCTACACCTTC.

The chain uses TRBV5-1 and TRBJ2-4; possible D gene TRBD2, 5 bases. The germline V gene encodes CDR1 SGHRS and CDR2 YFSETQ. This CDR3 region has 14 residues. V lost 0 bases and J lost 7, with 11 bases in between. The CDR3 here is CASSLGGMRNIQYF. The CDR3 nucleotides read TGCGCCAGCAGCTTGGGAGGGATGAGGAACATTCAGTACTTC.

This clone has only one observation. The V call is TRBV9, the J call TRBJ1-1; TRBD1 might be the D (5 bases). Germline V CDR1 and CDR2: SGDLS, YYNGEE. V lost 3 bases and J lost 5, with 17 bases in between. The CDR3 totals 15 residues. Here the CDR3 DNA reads TGTGCCAGCAGCGCGAACGCCGGGGCGCGAACTGAAGCTTTCTTT. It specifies CASSANAGARTEAFF.

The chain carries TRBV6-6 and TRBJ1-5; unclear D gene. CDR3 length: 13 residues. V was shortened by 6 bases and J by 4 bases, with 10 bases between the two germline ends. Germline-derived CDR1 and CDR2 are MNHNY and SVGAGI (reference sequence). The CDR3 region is CASSPRGNQPQHF. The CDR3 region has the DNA TGTGCCAGCAGCCCCCGGGGAAATCAGCCCCAGCATTTT.

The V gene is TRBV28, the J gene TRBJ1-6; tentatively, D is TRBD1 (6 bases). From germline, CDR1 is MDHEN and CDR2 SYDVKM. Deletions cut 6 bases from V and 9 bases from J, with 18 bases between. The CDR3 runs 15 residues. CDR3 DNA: TGTGCCAGCAGACCTTCGGACAGAGTTGGTTCACCCCTCCACTTT. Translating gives CASRPSDRVGSPLHF.

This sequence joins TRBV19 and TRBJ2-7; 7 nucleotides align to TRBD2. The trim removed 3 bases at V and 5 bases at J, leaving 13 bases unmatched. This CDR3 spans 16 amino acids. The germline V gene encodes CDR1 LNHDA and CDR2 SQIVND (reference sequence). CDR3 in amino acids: CASSMPPREAIHEQYF. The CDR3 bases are TGTGCCAGTAGTATGCCCCCACGGGAGGCCATCCACGAGCAGTACTTC.

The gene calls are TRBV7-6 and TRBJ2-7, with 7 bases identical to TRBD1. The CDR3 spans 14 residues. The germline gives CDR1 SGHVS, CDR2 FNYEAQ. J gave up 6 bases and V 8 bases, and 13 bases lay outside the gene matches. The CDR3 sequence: CASGSGDSLSEQYF. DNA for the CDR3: TGTGCCAGCGGCTCCGGGGACAGCCTAAGCGAGCAGTACTTC.

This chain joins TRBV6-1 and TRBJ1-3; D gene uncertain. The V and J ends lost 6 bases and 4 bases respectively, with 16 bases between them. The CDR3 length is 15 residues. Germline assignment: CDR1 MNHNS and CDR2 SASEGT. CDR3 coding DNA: TGTGCCAGCAGGGACCGATCTTCTCGGGGAAACACCATATATTTT. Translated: CASRDRSSRGNTIYF.